Shown below are 10 T cell receptor beta chains from a single sample sequenced in a study of blood T cell repertoires in COVID-19. Clones were sequenced by immunoSEQ multiplex PCR, and TCRdb holds only the in-frame ones, with some missing. This table holds over 150,000 clones, 70% to 90% found once. The sequenced sample consisted of peripheral blood. The receptors stem from a man aged 35 to 55 with acute or convalescent COVID-19.

The rearrangement links TRBV27 to TRBJ1-1, with 9 bases matching TRBD1. The CDR3 has 14 amino acids. V lost 6 bases and J lost 3; bases outside the gene matches: 5. Germline V CDR1 and CDR2: MNHEY, SMNVEV (reference sequence). The CDR3 reads CASRKQGADTEAFF. Written as DNA, the CDR3 is TGTGCCAGCAGAAAACAGGGGGCAGACACTGAAGCTTTCTTT.

The V gene is TRBV12-3 or TRBV12-4, the J gene TRBJ2-7; unclear D gene. The CDR3 spans 12 residues. The V end lost 0 bases, the J end lost 10 bases, and 10 bases lay between the germline ends. CDR3 sequence (DNA): TGTGCCAGCAGTTTAGCGGAACAGCTACAGTACTTC. It yields the protein CASSLAEQLQYF.

The chain recombines TRBV2 with TRBJ2-5; 8 nucleotides agree with TRBD1. CDR3 size: 15 residues. Trimming cost V 4 bases and J 2 bases; bases outside gene matches: 6. Germline lookup yields CDR1 SNHLY and CDR2 FYNNEI. The chain's CDR3 is CASSAGGFIQETQYF. The DNA for the CDR3 is TGTGCCAGCAGTGCAGGGGGCTTTATACAAGAGACCCAGTACTTC.

This clone was picked up one time. The chain combines TRBV2 with TRBJ2-1; D is undetermined. Trimming took off 4 bases at V and 9 bases at J, with 16 bases between the two ends. CDR3 length: 14 residues. In germline, CDR1 is SNHLY, CDR2 FYNNEI. The CDR3 DNA follows: TGTGCCAGCAGTGTAGTAGTTTTAGCATTTGAGCAGTTCTTC. It yields the protein CASSVVVLAFEQFF.

The rearrangement uses TRBV9 and TRBJ1-1; D remains ambiguous. Trimming stripped 6 bases from V and 3 bases from J, with 15 bases between. Germline CDR1 is SGDLS and CDR2 is YYNGEE. The CDR3 consists of 14 residues. The CDR3 reads CASTPRGSDTEAFF. CDR3 sequence (DNA): TGTGCCAGCACCCCCAGAGGGTCTGACACTGAAGCTTTCTTT.

The DNA for the CDR3 is TGTGCCAGCAGCCAAGTATCTGGGACAGTAACCTACGAGCAGTACTTC. Protein: CASSQVSGTVTYEQYF. The chain combines TRBV3-1 (or the pseudogene TRBV3-2) with TRBJ2-7, with 7 bases that match TRBD1. The CDR3 extends over 16 amino acids. Germline V gene data show CDR1 as LGHDT and CDR2 as YNNKEL (reference sequence). V shed 1 base and J 2 bases; nucleotides not matched to a gene: 8.

The rearrangement links TRBV19 to TRBJ1-2, with TRBD1 matching 9 bases. J was trimmed by 1 base and V by 8 bases; bases with no gene match: 8. The CDR3 loop spans 15 amino acids. Germline CDR1 is LNHDA and CDR2 is SQIVND (reference sequence). CDR3 nucleotides: TGTGCCAGTCACGCGGGACAGGGTTTTAACTATGGCTACACCTTC. As protein: CASHAGQGFNYGYTF.

V and J are TRBV13 and TRBJ2-5, with a tentative D call TRBD1 (5 bases). From germline, CDR1 is PRHDT and CDR2 FYEKMQ (reference sequence). The CDR3 consists of 13 residues. The V end was cut by 7 bases, the J end by 0 bases, with 9 bases between. DNA of the CDR3: TGTGCCAGCACAGGGCCGCACCAAGAGACCCAGTACTTC. It codes for CASTGPHQETQYF.

V usage is TRBV11-1 and J usage is TRBJ1-1; no clear D. With 8 bases removed from V and 4 bases from J, the gap between germline ends came to 17 bases. Germline CDR1 reads SGHAT; CDR2 reads FQDESV (reference sequence). CDR3 size: 14 residues. The CDR3 DNA is TGTGCCAGCGCAGTTGGGCAGTTGTTCACTGAAGCTTTCTTT. The encoded protein is CASAVGQLFTEAFF. Complete variable domain (other parts from reference TRBV11-1 and TRBJ1-1): EAEVAQSPRYKITEKSQAVAFWCDPISGHATLYWYRQILGQGPELLVQFQDESVVDDSQLPKDRFSAERLKGVDSTLKIQPAELGDSAMYLCASAVGQLFTEAFFGQGTRLTVV.

The CDR3 DNA reads as TGTGCCAGCAGTGAAGGAGCCCATAGCAATCAGCCCCAGCATTTT. It codes for CASSEGAHSNQPQHF. The chain is built from TRBV6-1 and TRBJ1-5; D not certain. This CDR3 spans 15 amino acids. The germline gives CDR1 MNHNS, CDR2 SASEGT. With 1 base removed from V and 0 bases from J, the gap between germline ends came to 7 bases.